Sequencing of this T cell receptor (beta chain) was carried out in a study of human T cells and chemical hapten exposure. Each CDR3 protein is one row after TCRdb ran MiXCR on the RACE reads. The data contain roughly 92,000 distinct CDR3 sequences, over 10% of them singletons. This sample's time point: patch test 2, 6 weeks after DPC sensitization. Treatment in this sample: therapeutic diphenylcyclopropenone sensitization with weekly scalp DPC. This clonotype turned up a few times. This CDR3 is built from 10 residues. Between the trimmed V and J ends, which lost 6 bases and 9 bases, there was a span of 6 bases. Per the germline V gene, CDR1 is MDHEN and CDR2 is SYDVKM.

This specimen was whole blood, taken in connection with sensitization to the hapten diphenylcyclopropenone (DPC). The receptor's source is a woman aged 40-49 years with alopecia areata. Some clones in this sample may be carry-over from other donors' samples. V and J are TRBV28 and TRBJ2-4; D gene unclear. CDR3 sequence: CASSSRIQYF. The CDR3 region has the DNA TGTGCCAGCAGCTCCCGCATTCAGTACTTC.